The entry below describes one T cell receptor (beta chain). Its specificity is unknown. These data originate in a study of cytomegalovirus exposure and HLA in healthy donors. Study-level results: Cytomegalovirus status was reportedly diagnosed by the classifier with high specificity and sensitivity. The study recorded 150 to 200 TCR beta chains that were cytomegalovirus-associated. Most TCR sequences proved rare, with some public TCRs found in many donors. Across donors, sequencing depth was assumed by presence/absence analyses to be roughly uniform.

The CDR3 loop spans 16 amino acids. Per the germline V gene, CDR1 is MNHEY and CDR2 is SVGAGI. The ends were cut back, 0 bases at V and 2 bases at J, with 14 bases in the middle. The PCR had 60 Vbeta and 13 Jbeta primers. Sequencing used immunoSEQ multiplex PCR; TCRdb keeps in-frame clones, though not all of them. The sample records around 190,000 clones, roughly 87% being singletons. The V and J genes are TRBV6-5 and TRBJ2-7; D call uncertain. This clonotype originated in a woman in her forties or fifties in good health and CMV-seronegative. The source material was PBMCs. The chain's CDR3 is CASSYSRLVSTYEQYF. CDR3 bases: TGTGCCAGCAGTTACTCTCGACTGGTGTCAACCTACGAGCAGTACTTC.